This entry describes one T cell receptor (beta chain). The antigen is undetermined. Using its own MiXCR run on the 5' RACE reads, TCRdb lists one record per CDR3 protein. The sample shows about 570,000 distinct CDR3 sequences, more than 9% of them seen only once. Unmatched junction bases numbered 7, after V lost 4 bases and J lost 5 bases. CDR1 is SGHTA and CDR2 is FQGNSA in the germline V gene. The CDR3 sequence is 15 residues long. The sample is drawn from a study of identical twins. Study-wide findings and caveats: Cord blood beta clonotypes that were abundant carried fewer insertions, and memory repertoires showed no such trend. There is a chance that invariant MAIT and iNKT cells partially muddied zero-insertion analyses. Model-predicted out-of-frame TCR alpha sharing fell below observed values in monozygotic twins.

These same records also appear under a second study, on yellow fever vaccine responses in identical twins. That publication notes: In identical twins, vaccine T cell responses appeared partly shared and partly individual.

The sequenced material came from PBMCs. This TCR was recovered from a woman under 30 in good health. The V call is TRBV7-2, the J call TRBJ2-1; 8 nucleotides agree with TRBD1. The CDR3 is CASSSQGAPDNEQFF. For the CDR3, the DNA is TGTGCCAGCAGCTCCCAGGGGGCCCCCGACAATGAGCAGTTCTTC.